This T cell receptor beta chain originates from a study of T cell responses to AZD1222 COVID-19 vaccine (dated by TCRdb to the early 2020s). About the full investigation: A total of about 250 trial participants underwent TCR sequencing, of whom under 220 had received two doses of AZD1222 and about 26 had received two doses of the MenACWY control vaccine. Trial participants were enrolled into age subgroups of 18-55, 56-69 and 70-plus years, which contained 148, 28 and 57 TCR-sequenced participants, respectively.

General study outcomes and caveats: Participants were mostly white British and included more females than males, and it was suggested by the authors that clonal diversity may have been underestimated. Because no samples from the day 14 peak response were available, repertoires could be characterized only after the peak T cell response. The whole spike protein was spanned by vaccine-associated CD4 TCRs, and dominant responses were seen in regions 160-218 and 743-854. After two AZD1222 doses, both the breadth and the depth of spike-specific TCRs were significantly higher than at day 0 and than in MenACWY recipients. Nearly half of unique spike-specific TCRs reportedly recognized epitopes outside regions mutated in the B.1.351 and B.1.1.7 variants. In the small 56-69-year group, the increase in depth fell short of significance, most likely because of low power. Conclusions about previously exposed vaccinees are limited because only a handful of AZD1222 recipients were SARS-CoV-2 seropositive at baseline.

The CDR3 regions of human TCRbeta chains were analyzed by immunosequencing. The original pipeline was this. TCRs in the repertoires were compared against a reference library of SARS-CoV-2-specific TCRs that had been generated with the MIRA antigen-specificity platform. Breadth meant the fraction of unique TCRs that were SARS-CoV-2-associated, whereas depth meant the fraction of total T cells that were SARS-CoV-2-associated. Using the MIRA data, each spike-specific TCR was assigned both to the spike region to which the TCR was reactive and to a CD4 or CD8 class. Log10-transformed breadth and depth values were compared by one-way ANOVA with Sidak's multiple comparisons tests. TCRdb took over this immuneACCESS table, retaining in-frame rearrangements with V and J assigned. Such tables are incomplete; in checked studies, under half of the missing clones stem from an unresolved V gene, and the remainder is unexplained. The D gene and trimming were derived from the DNA, and the V and J assignments and clone size from that table. This sample gives about 220,000 clones in total; more than 85% of them show up just once. The ten largest clones represent roughly 0.99% of the sample.

Concerning this clone itself: The specificity of this receptor is unknown. Base-call qualities are not available, and no considerably larger clone is one nucleotide away.

The CDR3, from cysteine to phenylalanine, totals 13 residues. Left in the record is the CDR3 DNA by itself, 39 bases read in frame from the first base. The CDR1 and CDR2 encoded by the germline V gene are SQVTM and ANQGSEA. V is cut by 4 bases and J by 5 bases, and the space between the germline ends is 12 bases. The sample's time point, from its label and the paper: baseline before first vaccination. What this sample's treatment or condition label stands for: meningococcal conjugate vaccine given as trial control. Samples from vaccinated people were obtained from the UK trials COV001 and COV002, which included a single-blind randomized controlled phase 2/3 trial of AZD1222 (ChAdOx1 nCoV-19) in healthy adults. For TCRbeta chain sequencing, PBMC samples from trial participants were taken at day 0 and at day 28 after the second dose.

The chain employs TRBV29-1 and TRBJ2-4; 5 matching bases give a weak D call of TRBD2. The sample here was peripheral blood, taken on day 0 of MenACWY control vaccination. The clonotype originates from an adult in good health. The nucleotide sequence reads TGCAGCGTTGTGAGGGCTGGGGAAAACATTCAGTACTTC. Its translation is CSVVRAGENIQYF.